This TCR beta chain was found in a study of beta chain features in type 1 diabetes listed by TCRdb under 2018. For the study in its entirety: No differences in mean age, gender distribution, total cell number or subset yield were found between patients and healthy donors. In the study, TCRB repertoires of sorted circulating CD4+ T cell subsets from recently diagnosed type 1 diabetes patients were compared with those of matched healthy donors. Regulatory and stem cell-like memory subsets were obtained from only 8 patients and roughly eight healthy donors, while naive and central memory subsets were obtained from all 28 donors. A total of around 110,000,000 sorted cells were examined across all samples, and RNA yield correlated strongly with the number of cells per subset.

The High Capacity cDNA Reverse Transcription Kit was used to reverse transcribe all of the isolated RNA, meaning that expressed TCRB transcripts were what got sequenced. Deep immunoSEQ sequencing was performed on naive, central memory and regulatory T cell samples, with an average of around 3.4 million total reads per sample. Sorted cells were lysed in RLT buffer and RNA was extracted with DNase-treated RNeasy Micro or Mini kits, depending on cell number. To prevent cross-contamination, each cell subset was processed individually, whereas patient and healthy donor samples were processed jointly. TCRB sequences were amplified from cDNA with the immunoSEQ multiplex PCR, producing 87-bp fragments spanning the CDR3 region. Amplicons were sequenced on the Illumina HiSeq platform. In the paper's pipeline: Synthetic template baselines were used to correct PCR bias computationally, reads within Hamming distance 2 were collapsed, and singletons that could not be merged were discarded. Reads were aligned to IMGT to assign V, D and J genes, CDR3 length, and insertions or deletions at six rearrangement sites. Within each subset, clonotype counts were normalized to sorted cell number, and only after that were true diversity and Gini coefficients computed with the tcR R package. The overlap coefficient, calculated on TCRB nucleotide sequences, was used to measure repertoire sharing. Out-of-frame TCRB sequences from naive cells were analyzed as a proxy for the pre-selection repertoire. Drawn from immuneACCESS, this table holds only the in-frame rearrangements with V and J called that TCRdb kept. Clones are partly lost; checked studies trace under half to an unresolved V gene and leave the rest unexplained. V and J calls plus clone size are reproduced from that table; the DNA served to infer D and trimming. This sample gives over 600,000 clones in total; 12% of them show up just once. Over 0.1% of the sample lies in the top ten.

Counted from cysteine to phenylalanine, this CDR3 has 12 amino acids. The kept DNA is CDR3 alone, 36 bases in frame from the first base. CDR1 and CDR2, looked up from the germline V gene, are MGHDK and SYGVNS. At the junction V is shortened by 1 base and J by 10 bases, with 5 bases in between. Each donor gave one peripheral blood draw, averaging approximately 0.11 L, which was collected into heparinised tubes. Naive, central memory, regulatory and stem cell-like memory CD4+ T cells were sorted on a BD FACSAria II using a panel including CD45RO, CCR7, CD25, CD127, CD95 and CD27. All sorted populations exceeded 95% purity. PBMCs were isolated immediately by Lymphoprep density gradient centrifugation and stained directly without culture. Samples were stained and sorted in pairs, with one healthy donor and one patient per experiment, so that batch effects were minimized. As to this clone: There is no known antigen for this receptor. It has no much larger one-base neighbor in the sample; base qualities were not kept.

Here is what the overall study found, with its caveats: Because small numbers of individuals were included in the HLA sub-analyses, any influence of HLA type on TCRB rearrangement was left unresolved. At VDJ recombination sites, type 1 diabetes patients had fewer insertions and more deleted nucleotides, which implies abnormalities in thymic rearrangement. Shorter templates might have been favored by PCR, but patient and control samples were amplified and corrected together, so both groups would have been affected equally by any skew. Sequencing cDNA rather than genomic DNA could over-represent highly expressing activated cells, although activation and CD3 levels did not differ between groups. Naive, central memory and regulatory TCRB repertoires appeared more similar among patients than among healthy donors. Type 1 diabetes patients showed a moderate but significant shortening of TCRB CDR3 length in all four CD4+ subsets.

The V and J segments used are TRBV25-1 and TRBJ1-6; a weak D assignment points to TRBD1 (5 bases agree). Material for sequencing was naive CD4+ T cells from blood. Reading the label with the study, this specimen's cell subset or site is: true naive CD4+ T cells. The sequence came from a man aged 30 to 39 with type 1 diabetes. The DNA sequence is given as TGTGCCAGCAGTGAATGGGGCTCACCCCTCCACTTT. This gives the protein CASSEWGSPLHF. The full variable domain, with segments outside the CDR3 supplied by the reference TRBV25-1 and TRBJ1-6 proteins, appears as EADIYQTPRYLVIGTGKKITLECSQTMGHDKMYWYQQDPGMELHLIHYSYGVNSTEKGDLSSESTVSRIRTEHFPLTLESARPSHTSQYLCASSEWGSPLHFGNGTRLTVT.